The sequence of this T cell receptor (beta chain) was determined in a study of shared clonotypes between healthy human individuals (dated by TCRdb to the early 2020s). Looking at the study overall: A couple of women and a few men aged 18 to 49 years were included in the cohort. For each donor, CD4 naive and CD4 memory were each run on three plates, CD8 naive on two plates, and CD8 memory on one plate. To estimate repertoire size and how much clonotype sharing occurs between individuals, the study deeply sequenced the blood TCR repertoires of several healthy adults. Libraries were prepared and TCR repertoires were sequenced by different laboratories using diverse techniques, in order to increase sequencing depth and limit assay-specific biases. Leukapheresis yielded between about 0.85 and 9.5 billion PBMCs per donor.

The cysteine opens and the phenylalanine closes a CDR3 of 16 amino acids. Only the CDR3 region is kept as DNA, spanning 48 bases read in frame from base 1. The V end loses 0 bases and the J end loses 5 bases, and a stretch of 15 bases separates them. The germline V gene encodes CDR1 SGDLS and CDR2 YYNGEE. TCR CDR3 regions were amplified from genomic DNA by multiplex PCR using the deep immunoSEQ assay. Genomic DNA extracted from each cell subset was distributed evenly over all wells of several immunoSEQ 96-well plates, and each plate served as one replicate. For sorted subsets, approximately 190 ng genomic DNA, equal to 25,000 to 35,000 T cell genomes, was loaded into each replicate PCR. Purified libraries were measured with a Qubit 3.0 fluorometer, size-checked on a Bioanalyzer 2100, and measured again with the KAPA Library Quantification kit. Every immunoSEQ 96-well plate was sequenced on a separate single-read 150-cycle Illumina NextSeq 550 flow cell. Regarding the original processing steps: Because the immunoSEQ output included only junctional sequences and no quality scores, the filtering could not be the same as the filtering used for full-length reads. Sequences were annotated with PyIR, a Python wrapper for IgBLAST v1.9, using IMGT germline references to assign V/J genes and CDR3. Any read was removed if the V/J assignment was weak (E-value above 1e-6), the CDR3 was missing, or the read contained stop codons, out-of-frame junctions, or ambiguous translated residues. A V3J clonotype was defined by an identical inferred V gene, J gene, and CDR3 amino acid sequence. Percentage overlap between repertoires was computed as shared unique clonotypes divided by the size of the smaller repertoire. Repertoire richness was assessed with RTK rarefaction, the Chao1 estimator, and Recon v2.1 estimates of unobserved clonotypes. Generation probabilities were computed with OLGA for all TCRbeta clonotypes obtained by the gDNA method from a few donors. TCRdb obtained this table from immuneACCESS and retained in-frame rearrangements with V and J assigned. These tables miss some clones; where compared with another copy, unresolved V genes account for less than half of the shortfall, and the remainder is unexplained. V and J calls plus clone size are reproduced from that table; the DNA served to infer D and trimming. The sample profile shows roughly 1,000,000 clones; 78% of them were found once. Together, the top ten hold about 0.52% of the sample.

The donors were healthy, HIV-negative adults with no recently reported acute infections or vaccinations. Every donor was a Caucasian adult living in Nashville, Tennessee, USA. Magnetic negative selection was used to enrich CD4+ T cells, after which naive cells were positively selected on CD45RA and the negative fraction became the memory subset. Blood was obtained by leukapheresis, after which PBMCs were separated by Ficoll-Histopaque density gradient centrifugation and cryopreserved in liquid nitrogen vapor phase. Purity and quantity of every magnetically sorted T cell population were checked by analytical flow cytometry. Each sorted fraction had its genomic DNA isolated and then quantified by UV absorbance on a Nanodrop 2000c. General study outcomes and caveats: When four donors were compared, the shared fraction of clonotypes was 5% to 6.5% for naive CD4, 3.5% for naive CD8, more than 2% for memory CD4, and around 0.37% for memory CD8. Sampling was limited to blood, and TCR repertoires in tissue likely differ from TCR repertoires in blood. The small number of donors limited the genetic and exposure-history diversity represented. Pairwise subsampling led to the expectation that sequencing depth would affect the degree of clonotype sharing among donors. Even with the large sequencing depth, rarefaction of the sorted-subset datasets indicated that sequencing was incomplete. Compared with non-shared clonotypes, the clonotypes found in all four sorted-subset donors had higher generation probabilities. Larger estimated clonotype richness was generally found for naive subsets than for memory subsets.

On this clone: Its antigen remains undetermined. Qualities for individual bases were not recorded, and no much larger clone is one base off.

Recombination joined TRBV9 with TRBJ2-1; possibly the D gene is TRBD2, per 6 matching bases. Material for sequencing was memory CD4+ T cells from PBMCs. The label giving this sample's cell subset or site can be read as: CD45RA-negative fraction. The origin of this receptor is a man aged 18 to 29 in good health. Some clones in this sample may be carry-over from other donors' samples. The DNA reads as follows: TGTGCCAGCAGCGTAGAGGGTATAGGAGGGGACAATGAGCAGTTCTTC. This yields the protein CASSVEGIGGDNEQFF.